These 15 T cell receptor beta chains came from one sample sequenced in a study of CD4+ T cells in melanoma. The data were produced by immunoSEQ multiplex PCR, yet TCRdb's version contains in-frame clones alone and is incomplete. The sample records approximately 9,500 clones, around two thirds being singletons. The specimen was cells from a culture (not recorded whether cultured in vitro). The receptors come from a human donor with melanoma.

The table lists this clone with a count of one. V is TRBV5-5 and J is TRBJ2-5; D gene ambiguous. The CDR3 consists of 16 residues. V dropped 7 bases and J dropped 1 base, with 20 bases sitting between them. Germline V gives CDR1 SGHKS, CDR2 YYEKEE (reference sequence). CDR3 sequence: CASVAGRGTFQETQYF. The CDR3 bases are TGTGCCAGCGTAGCAGGCCGTGGCACCTTCCAAGAGACCCAGTACTTC.

The rearrangement links TRBV4-1 to TRBJ1-2, with D possibly matching TRBD1 (5 bases). The V end lost 4 bases, the J end lost 1 base, and 25 bases lay between the germline ends. The CDR3 length is 19 residues. Germline CDR1 and CDR2: MGHRA and YSYEKL. The CDR3 is CASSLSPRGQSRVNYGYTF. The CDR3 nucleotides are TGCGCCAGCAGCCTAAGTCCCCGGGGCCAATCAAGGGTTAACTATGGCTACACCTTC.

Written as DNA, the CDR3 is TGTGCCAGCAGTGGTGACACTGAAGCTTTCTTT. Its translation is CASSGDTEAFF. The chain combines TRBV6-5 with TRBJ1-1, with D uncertain. CDR3 length equals 11 residues. V lost 5 bases to trimming and J lost 3 bases, with 4 bases between them. CDR1 is MNHEY, CDR2 SVGAGI, per germline.

The rearrangement uses TRBV30 and TRBJ1-3; no reliable D call. Trimming took 0 bases from V and 7 from J, leaving 13 bases between them. The CDR3 is made up of 14 amino acids. The V gene's germline CDR1 is GTSNPN and CDR2 SVGIG (reference sequence). CDR3 in DNA: TGTGCCTGGAGTGTACGAGCGGGGTGGAACACCATATATTTT. It codes for CAWSVRAGWNTIYF.

The genes are TRBV4-1 and TRBJ2-5; D is ambiguous. V lost 1 base and J 3 bases, leaving 12 bases between the germline ends. There are 15 residues in the CDR3. Germline V gene data show CDR1 as MGHRA and CDR2 as YSYEKL. The CDR3 loop is CASSQGPTFKETQYF. The CDR3 DNA follows: TGCGCCAGCAGCCAAGGACCCACCTTCAAAGAGACCCAGTACTTC.

The rearrangement uses TRBV7-8 and TRBJ1-1; D uncertain. V lost 2 bases and J lost 3, with 7 bases in between. The CDR3 sequence is 13 residues long. The germline CDR1 and CDR2 sequences are SGHVS and FQNEAQ. CDR3 coding DNA: TGTGCCAGCAGCTTAATAATCGACACTGAAGCTTTCTTT. It specifies CASSLIIDTEAFF.

This chain links TRBV18 with TRBJ1-5; D uncertain. This CDR3 comprises 13 residues. Germline CDR1 reads KGHSH; CDR2 reads LQKENI. V was clipped by 2 bases and J by 6 bases, with 8 bases between them. CDR3 in DNA: TGTGCCAGCTCACCAGGGATGGGTCAGCCCCAGCATTTT. Its translation: CASSPGMGQPQHF.

This clone has more than one count but fewer than ten. The V and J genes are TRBV9 and TRBJ2-2, with 8 bases identical to TRBD2. The CDR3 runs 15 residues. The ends lost 4 bases at V and 6 bases at J; junction bases unmatched: 8. The germline V gene encodes CDR1 SGDLS and CDR2 YYNGEE. In nucleotides, the CDR3 is TGTGCCAGCAGCCCCAGGACTAGCCTCGCCGGGGAGCTGTTTTTT. Protein sequence: CASSPRTSLAGELFF. The full variable domain, with the rest looked up from reference TRBV9 and TRBJ2-2, is DSGVTQTPKHLITATGQRVTLRCSPRSGDLSVYWYQQSLDQGLQFLIQYYNGEERAKGNILERFSAQQFPDLHSELNLSSLELGDSALYFCASSPRTSLAGELFFGEGSRLTVL.

In its sample, this clone was seen a few times. The V and J genes are TRBV5-1 and TRBJ2-5; D is undetermined. The length of the CDR3 is 17 residues. V was shortened by 0 bases and J by 3 bases, with 18 bases between the two germline ends. Germline loops: CDR1 SGHRS, CDR2 YFSETQ. CDR3 DNA sequence: TGCGCCAGCAGCTTGGAAATTGGCAGGCCGGGCGAAGAGACCCAGTACTTC. This translates into CASSLEIGRPGEETQYF. The full variable domain, rest sourced from reference TRBV5-1 and TRBJ2-5, is KAGVTQTPRYLIKTRGQQVTLSCSPISGHRSVSWYQQTPGQGLQFLFEYFSETQRNKGNFPGRFSGRQFSNSRSEMNVSTLELGDSALYLCASSLEIGRPGEETQYFGPGTRLLVL.

The rearrangement links TRBV6-6 to TRBJ1-2; D ambiguous. CDR3 length: 14 residues. The germline V gene encodes CDR1 MNHNY and CDR2 SVGAGI (reference sequence). V lost 4 bases, J lost 8 bases, and 17 bases lay in between. CDR3 nucleotide sequence: TGTGCCAGCAGTTCCTCGGCGCAGGCGGGCGGCTACACCTTC. It translates to CASSSSAQAGGYTF.

This chain links TRBV7-8 with TRBJ1-1; 10 bases are a match to TRBD1. The ends lost 2 bases at V and 1 base at J; junction bases unmatched: 7. Germline lookup yields CDR1 SGHVS and CDR2 FQNEAQ. The CDR3 has 17 residues. The CDR3 protein is CASSLSTGGRSNTEAFF. CDR3 nucleotides: TGTGCCAGCAGCTTATCGACAGGGGGCCGCTCGAACACTGAAGCTTTCTTT.

The V and J genes are TRBV7-9 and TRBJ2-3, with a weak D call TRBD1 (6 bases). CDR3 size: 15 residues. Germline CDR1 and CDR2: SEHNR and FQNEAQ (reference sequence). V was clipped by 5 bases and J by 6 bases, with 18 bases between them. CDR3 amino acids: CASSHPLGTWDTQYF. The DNA for the CDR3 is TGTGCCAGCAGCCACCCGTTGGGGACATGGGATACGCAGTATTTT.

The chain uses TRBV19 and TRBJ2-1; D possibly corresponds to TRBD1 (6 bases). CDR3 length equals 15 residues. CDR1 is LNHDA, CDR2 SQIVND, per germline (reference sequence). V was cut by 3 bases and J by 5 bases, with 14 bases left in between. CDR3 bases: TGTGCCAGTAGTATCCCGCAGGGGCTCCACAATGAGCAGTTCTTC. This codes for CASSIPQGLHNEQFF. The whole variable domain, filled in from reference TRBV19 and TRBJ2-1, reads DGGITQSPKYLFRKEGQNVTLSCEQNLNHDAMYWYRQDPGQGLRLIYYSQIVNDFQKGDIAEGYSVSREKKESFPLTVTSAQKNPTAFYLCASSIPQGLHNEQFFGPGTRLTVL.

The gene calls are TRBV7-2 and TRBJ2-7, with TRBD1 as a possible D gene (6 bases). Trimming stripped 6 bases from V and 11 bases from J, with 17 bases between. The CDR3 is 12 residues long. CDR1 is SGHTA, CDR2 FQGNSA, per germline. CDR3 residues: CASSLTGQREYF. The CDR3 coding sequence is TGTGCCAGCAGTCTAACCGGACAGAGAGAGTACTTC.

The chain joins TRBV19 to TRBJ1-6, with 8 positions matching TRBD1. The CDR3 runs 15 residues. Germline V gene lookup returns CDR1 LNHDA and CDR2 SQIVND (reference sequence). V lost 4 bases to trimming and J lost 4 bases; unmatched junction nucleotides: 3. The DNA for the CDR3 is TGTGCCAGTAGTACGGGACAGGTATATAATTCACCCCTCCACTTT. Its protein product is CASSTGQVYNSPLHF.